One and the same sample provided the 26 T cell receptor beta chains below, sequenced in a study of T-cell memory formation after mild COVID-19 listed by TCRdb under 2021. Library construction relied on 5' RACE. Sequencing was performed on an Illumina NovaSeq 6000. Using fastp trimming at Q25 and MiXCR clonotype assembly, TCRdb reanalyzed the public sequencing data and kept in-frame beta chains. Identical CDR3 proteins give one entry, which carries the most common genes and DNA. The sample data list under 600,000 distinct CDR3 sequences, and less than 25% of these were observed just once. 7.5% to 9.5% of the sample belongs to the ten largest clones. What was sequenced was PBMCs or a T cell subset sorted from them (not recorded which). The source of these receptors is an adult woman who had mild COVID-19 (a few samples of this study predate the infection). The sample titles of this study are shuffled in the database, so cell type and time point are left out; the donor was told from shared clones.

There are a few counts of this clonotype. This sequence joins TRBV6-1 and TRBJ1-1; D is uncertain. V was clipped by 10 bases and J by 4 bases, with 19 bases between them. The germline gives CDR1 MNHNS, CDR2 SASEGT. The CDR3 has 14 residues. The CDR3 sequence: CATTAVGSGTEAFF. CDR3 nucleotides: TGTGCCACAACCGCAGTGGGGTCTGGCACTGAAGCTTTCTTT.

This chain uses TRBV29-1 with TRBJ1-4; D not resolved. With 4 bases removed from V and 8 bases from J, the gap between germline ends came to 14 bases. The germline CDR1 and CDR2 sequences are SQVTM and ANQGSEA. The CDR3 covers 13 residues. CDR3 in DNA: TGCAGCGTTGGGGGTCATATGGAGGAAAAACTGTTTTTT. As protein: CSVGGHMEEKLFF.

This clonotype was counted only a few times. The rearrangement joins TRBV19 to TRBJ2-2; unclear D gene. Per the germline V gene, CDR1 is LNHDA and CDR2 is SQIVND (reference sequence). V was shortened by 1 base and J by 5 bases, with 5 bases between the two germline ends. The CDR3 totals 13 residues. The CDR3 sequence: CASSIVVTGELFF. CDR3 DNA sequence: TGTGCCAGTAGTATAGTGGTTACCGGGGAGCTGTTTTTT.

The CDR3 spells CASSFNRGDEQYF. CDR3 bases: TGCGCCAGCAGCTTTAATAGAGGAGACGAGCAGTACTTC. This chain connects TRBV5-1 to TRBJ2-7; D unresolved. Trimming removed 2 bases from V and 5 bases from J, with 11 bases in between. Germline CDR1 is SGHRS and CDR2 is YFSETQ. CDR3 length: 13 residues. The whole variable domain, remainder taken from reference TRBV5-1 and TRBJ2-7, is KAGVTQTPRYLIKTRGQQVTLSCSPISGHRSVSWYQQTPGQGLQFLFEYFSETQRNKGNFPGRFSGRQFSNSRSEMNVSTLELGDSALYLCASSFNRGDEQYFGPGTRLTVT.

This clonotype was seen only a few times. The CDR3, as DNA: TGTGCCAGCAGCCAACCCAGTACTGCCACCTACAATGAGCAGTTCTTC. This codes for CASSQPSTATYNEQFF. This chain links TRBV9 with TRBJ2-1; D is unclear. CDR1 is SGDLS and CDR2 is YYNGEE in the germline V gene. V was cut by 4 bases and J by 2 bases, with 16 bases left in between. The CDR3 totals 16 residues.

Ten or more counts support this clonotype. The genes are TRBV6-5 and TRBJ1-2; D is undetermined. Germline V gene data show CDR1 as MNHEY and CDR2 as SVGAGI. This CDR3 is built from 15 residues. V lost 2 bases, J lost 4 bases, and 14 bases lay in between. CDR3 DNA: TGTGCCAGCAGTTACCCCAACAAGGGTGGCTATGGCTACACCTTC. Its protein is CASSYPNKGGYGYTF.

The rearrangement uses TRBV12-3 or TRBV12-4 and TRBJ1-2; no clear D. The V end was cut by 0 bases, the J end by 4 bases, with 24 bases between. This CDR3 spans 19 amino acids. This CDR3 reads CASSLASTKGSGKRYGYTF. The DNA for the CDR3 is TGTGCCAGCAGTTTAGCCTCGACCAAGGGAAGCGGGAAGCGCTATGGCTACACCTTC.

This clonotype came up a few times. The rearrangement joins TRBV15 to TRBJ2-7; no clear D gene. Germline lookup yields CDR1 LNHNV and CDR2 YYDKDF (reference sequence). This CDR3 spans 14 amino acids. V lost 3 bases and J 3 bases, leaving 12 bases between the germline ends. This CDR3 is CATSRSYPDYEQYF. For the CDR3, the DNA is TGTGCCACCAGCAGGTCGTACCCTGACTACGAGCAGTACTTC.

The chain is built from TRBV12-3 or TRBV12-4 and TRBJ2-7; 11 positions match TRBD2. V shed 2 bases and J 0 bases; nucleotides not matched to a gene: 6. The CDR3 runs 17 residues. CDR3 sequence (DNA): TGTGCCAGCAGTTTACCCCCCGGACTAGCGGGCTCCTACGAGCAGTACTTC. Amino acids: CASSLPPGLAGSYEQYF.

Only one count was recorded for this clonotype. The CDR3 region has the DNA TGTGCCAGCAGCAGGTTACAGGGATCTGGTAATTCACCCCTCCACTTT. This encodes CASSRLQGSGNSPLHF. The chain uses TRBV5-4 and TRBJ1-6, with TRBD1 as a possible D gene (6 bases). The germline V gene encodes CDR1 SGHNT and CDR2 YYREEE (reference sequence). V lost 4 bases and J 6 bases, leaving 17 bases between the germline ends. This CDR3 spans 16 amino acids.

The rearrangement links TRBV29-1 to TRBJ2-2; TRBD2 might be the D (6 bases). Trimming pared 7 bases from V and 5 bases from J, leaving 11 bases between. The CDR3 is made up of 12 amino acids. Germline values: CDR1 SQVTM, CDR2 ANQGSEA. CDR3 sequence (DNA): TGCAGCGCCTTTGGGGGGACCGGGGAGCTGTTTTTT. Its translation is CSAFGGTGELFF.

The gene calls are TRBV12-3 or TRBV12-4 and TRBJ1-2, with D uncertain. The CDR3 sequence is 13 residues long. V was clipped by 7 bases and J by 5 bases, with 14 bases between them. As DNA, the CDR3 is TGTGCCAGCACCACCATGAGTTCGTATGGCTACACCTTC. Translated, it gives CASTTMSSYGYTF.

V gene TRBV24-1 combines with J gene TRBJ2-5, with 8 nucleotides matching TRBD1. The CDR3 consists of 16 residues. CDR1 and CDR2 (germline): KGHDR, SFDVKD. Trimming removed 2 bases from V and 5 bases from J; junction bases left unmatched: 9. CDR3 region: CATSDSAGGYRETQYF. The DNA of the CDR3 is TGTGCCACCAGTGATTCCGCAGGGGGCTATCGGGAGACCCAGTACTTC.

The table lists this clonotype with a count of one. The chain has TRBV19 and TRBJ2-2; D is unresolved. CDR1 is LNHDA and CDR2 is SQIVND in the germline V gene (reference sequence). CDR3 length equals 12 residues. The V end was cut by 2 bases, the J end by 5 bases, with 3 bases between. As DNA, the CDR3 is TGTGCCAGTAGTATACTTACCGGGGAGCTGTTTTTT. This codes for CASSILTGELFF.

The V gene is TRBV18, the J gene TRBJ1-5, with unresolved D. The V gene's germline CDR1 is KGHSH and CDR2 LQKENI. The ends were cut back, 1 base at V and 5 bases at J, with 6 bases in the middle. This CDR3 has 13 amino acids. The DNA for the CDR3 is TGTGCCAGCTCACCACTAAAAGATCAGCCCCAGCATTTT. Translating it yields CASSPLKDQPQHF.

This sequence joins TRBV25-1 and TRBJ1-2, with D unclear. Germline V gene sequence: CDR1 MGHDK, CDR2 SYGVNS. This CDR3 has 15 residues. V dropped 3 bases and J dropped 1 base, with 12 bases sitting between them. The CDR3 region has the DNA TGTGCCAGCAGTGACACGAGGGCAGTTAACTATGGCTACACCTTC. Amino acid sequence: CASSDTRAVNYGYTF.

J is TRBJ2-7 and V is TRBV5-1; tentative D call: TRBD2 (5 bases). Trimming cost V 6 bases and J 2 bases, with 12 bases left between them. The CDR3 consists of 13 residues. Germline CDR1 is SGHRS and CDR2 is YFSETQ. In DNA form, the CDR3 reads TGCGCCAGCACGGACGTCGGGACCTACGAGCAGTACTTC. Amino acid sequence: CASTDVGTYEQYF.

The rearrangement uses TRBV24-1 and TRBJ1-2; 7 bases fit TRBD1. V trimming: 3 bases; J trimming: 7 bases; junction bases outside the gene matches: 7. Germline values: CDR1 KGHDR, CDR2 SFDVKD. The CDR3 is made up of 14 amino acids. The CDR3 sequence: CATSDATGMGGYTF. In DNA form, the CDR3 reads TGTGCCACCAGTGATGCGACAGGGATGGGTGGCTACACCTTC.

This chain joins TRBV20-1 and TRBJ2-3; D tentatively fits TRBD1 or TRBD2 (5 bases each). There are 15 residues in the CDR3. From germline, CDR1 is DFQATT and CDR2 SNEGSKA (reference sequence). Trimming cost V 2 bases and J 1 base, with 13 bases left between them. The CDR3 is CSARRDGRGTDTQYF. The CDR3 nucleotides read TGCAGTGCTAGACGGGACGGAAGAGGCACAGATACGCAGTATTTT.

The table lists this clonotype with a few counts. This chain joins TRBV20-1 and TRBJ2-5, with D uncertain. The CDR3 is 12 residues long. The germline gives CDR1 DFQATT, CDR2 SNEGSKA (reference sequence). The V end was cut by 1 base, the J end by 5 bases, with 8 bases between. In DNA, the CDR3 is TGCAGTGCTAGAGGGGGTCTGGAGACCCAGTACTTC. This sequence encodes CSARGGLETQYF.

In its sample, this clonotype was seen many times. V is TRBV5-1 and J is TRBJ2-7; weak D call: TRBD1 (5 bases). V lost 4 bases and J 0 bases, leaving 8 bases between the germline ends. CDR3 size: 13 residues. Germline lookup yields CDR1 SGHRS and CDR2 YFSETQ. CDR3 bases: TGCGCCAGCAGCACAGGATTCTCCTACGAGCAGTACTTC. Translating gives CASSTGFSYEQYF.

Only a few counts were recorded for this clonotype. The chain couples TRBV11-2 to TRBJ1-1, with 9 bases lining up with TRBD1. Germline CDR1 SGHAT, CDR2 FQNNGV. Unmatched junction bases numbered 6, after V lost 6 bases and J lost 1 base. This CDR3 is built from 15 residues. The CDR3 here is CASSVQGAGNTEAFF. CDR3 DNA: TGTGCCAGCAGTGTACAGGGGGCTGGGAACACTGAAGCTTTCTTT.

The V gene is TRBV5-1, the J gene TRBJ2-6, with 11 bases matching TRBD2. Germline assignment: CDR1 SGHRS and CDR2 YFSETQ. The CDR3 runs to 19 residues. V gave up 2 bases and J gave up 0 bases; unmatched junction bases: 7. The CDR3 DNA sequence: TGCGCCAGCAGCTTAGACGGGACTAGCGGAAGCTCTGGGGCCAACGTCCTGACTTTC. This encodes CASSLDGTSGSSGANVLTF.

This clonotype is a singleton in its sample. The gene calls are TRBV6-6 and TRBJ1-1, with a possible D match to TRBD1 (5 bases). This CDR3 spans 14 amino acids. The germline V gene has CDR1 MNHNY and CDR2 SVGAGI (reference sequence). Between the trimmed V and J ends, which lost 4 bases and 6 bases, there was a span of 15 bases. The CDR3 loop reads CASSSGHGTPEAFF. As DNA, the CDR3 is TGTGCCAGCAGTTCCGGACACGGAACCCCTGAAGCTTTCTTT.

This clonotype showed up just a few times. The rearrangement joins TRBV5-1 to TRBJ2-1; D might be TRBD1 or TRBD2, each matching 5 bases. CDR1 SGHRS and CDR2 YFSETQ come from the germline V gene. Trimming pared 5 bases from V and 0 bases from J, leaving 15 bases between. This CDR3 comprises 16 residues. The CDR3 sequence: CASRTTPGTSYNEQFF. The CDR3 DNA reads TGCGCCAGCAGAACGACCCCAGGGACCTCCTACAATGAGCAGTTCTTC.

This clonotype has just a few counts. This chain uses TRBV6-5 with TRBJ2-7; D may be TRBD1 (6 bases). Germline V lookup: CDR1 MNHEY, CDR2 SVGAGI. The length of the CDR3 is 15 residues. Trimming took 2 bases from V and 1 from J, leaving 12 bases between them. CDR3 region: CASSYGDTRSYEQYF. The CDR3 DNA reads TGTGCCAGCAGTTACGGGGACACACGTTCCTACGAGCAGTACTTC.